The clone carrying this T cell receptor beta chain was counted a single time. The antigen remains unidentified. The sample holds other DNA sequences that translate to the same CDR3. Profiled with immunoSEQ multiplex PCR; TCRdb holds only in-frame clones, not every one. The sample shows a few million clones, roughly 93% of them seen only once. This sample is part of a study of shared clonotypes between healthy human individuals. Study results and limitations: Sharing across four donors was highest in naive CD4 (about 5%) and lowest in memory CD8 (roughly 0.4%). Sampling was confined to blood; repertoires within tissues likely differ.

This receptor was taken from a man aged 18 to 30 in good health. Some clones in this sample may be carry-over from other donors' samples. What was sequenced was naive CD4+ T cells from PBMCs. Subset meaning: CD45RA+ positively selected.

CDR3 residues: CASSGLAGGNEQFF. In DNA, the CDR3 is TGCGCCAGCTCGGGACTAGCGGGAGGAAATGAGCAGTTCTTC. The rearrangement joins TRBV5-1 to TRBJ2-1; 15 nucleotides agree with TRBD2. This CDR3 comprises 14 residues. With V trimmed by 7 bases and J by 7 bases, 3 bases remained unmatched. Germline V lookup: CDR1 SGHRS, CDR2 YFSETQ.